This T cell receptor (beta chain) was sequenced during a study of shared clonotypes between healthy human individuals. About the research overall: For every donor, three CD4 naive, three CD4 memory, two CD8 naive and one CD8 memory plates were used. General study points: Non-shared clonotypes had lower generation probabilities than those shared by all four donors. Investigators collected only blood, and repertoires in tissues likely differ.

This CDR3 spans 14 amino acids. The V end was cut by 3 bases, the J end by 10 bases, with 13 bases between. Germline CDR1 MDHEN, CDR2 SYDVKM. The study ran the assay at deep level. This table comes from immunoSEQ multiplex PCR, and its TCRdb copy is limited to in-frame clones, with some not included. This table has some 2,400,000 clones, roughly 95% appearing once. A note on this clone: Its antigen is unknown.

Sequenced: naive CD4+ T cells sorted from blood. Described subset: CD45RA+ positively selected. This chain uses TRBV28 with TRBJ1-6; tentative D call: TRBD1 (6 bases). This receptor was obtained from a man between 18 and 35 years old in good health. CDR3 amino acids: CASSFGQGNSPLHF. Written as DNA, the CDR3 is TGTGCCAGCAGTTTCGGCCAGGGGAACTCACCCCTCCACTTT.